This T cell receptor (beta chain) is drawn from a study of blood T cell repertoires in COVID-19. Study overall: Sites in the United States, Italy and Spain provided acute and convalescent COVID-19 samples.

This clone was seen more than once but under ten times. Followed longitudinally, the Seattle patients had been enrolled during active infection. Original analysis: Cell counts per sample came from amplifying reference gene primers. Here immunoSEQ multiplex PCR was the method, and the copy in TCRdb shows in-frame clones only, minus some. Clone size and the V and J calls come from that table; the DNA yielded D and trimming. The profile shows just over 250,000 clones, 88% of them singletons. Material for sequencing was peripheral blood. The sequence derives from a woman between 65 and 79 years old with COVID-19, enrolled during active disease.

The CDR3 nucleotides are TGTGCCAGCAGCCAGACAGGGTTGGGCACTGAAGCTTTCTTT. Its protein is CASSQTGLGTEAFF. This chain connects TRBV14 to TRBJ1-1, with TRBD1 matching 7 bases. The CDR3 runs to 14 residues. CDR1 is SGHDN, CDR2 FVKESK, per germline. V lost 3 bases and J lost 4; bases outside the gene matches: 5.